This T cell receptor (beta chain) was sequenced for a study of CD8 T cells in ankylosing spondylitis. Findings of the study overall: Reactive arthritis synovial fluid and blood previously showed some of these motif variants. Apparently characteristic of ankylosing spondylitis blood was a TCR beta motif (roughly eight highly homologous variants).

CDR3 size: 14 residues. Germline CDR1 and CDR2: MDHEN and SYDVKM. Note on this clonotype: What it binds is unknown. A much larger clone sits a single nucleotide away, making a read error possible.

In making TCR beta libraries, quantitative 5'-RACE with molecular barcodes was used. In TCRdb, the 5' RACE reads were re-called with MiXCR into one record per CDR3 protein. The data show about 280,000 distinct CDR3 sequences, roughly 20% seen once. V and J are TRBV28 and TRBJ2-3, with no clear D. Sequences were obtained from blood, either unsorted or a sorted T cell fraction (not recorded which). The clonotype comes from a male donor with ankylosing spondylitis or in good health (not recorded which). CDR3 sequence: CTSSLERLPDTQYF. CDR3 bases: TGTACCAGCAGTTTAGAAAGGCTCCCAGATACGCAGTATTTT.